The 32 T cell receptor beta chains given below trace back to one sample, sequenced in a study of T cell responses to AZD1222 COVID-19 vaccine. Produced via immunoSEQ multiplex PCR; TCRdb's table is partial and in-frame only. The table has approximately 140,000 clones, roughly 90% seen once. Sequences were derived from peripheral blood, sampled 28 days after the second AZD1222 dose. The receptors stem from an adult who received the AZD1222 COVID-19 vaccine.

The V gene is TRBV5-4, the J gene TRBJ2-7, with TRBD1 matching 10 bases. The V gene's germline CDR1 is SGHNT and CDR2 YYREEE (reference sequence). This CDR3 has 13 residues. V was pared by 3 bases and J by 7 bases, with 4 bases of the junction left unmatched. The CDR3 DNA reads TGTGCCAGCAGCTCGACAGGGGGCGGAGAGCAGTACTTC. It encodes CASSSTGGGEQYF.

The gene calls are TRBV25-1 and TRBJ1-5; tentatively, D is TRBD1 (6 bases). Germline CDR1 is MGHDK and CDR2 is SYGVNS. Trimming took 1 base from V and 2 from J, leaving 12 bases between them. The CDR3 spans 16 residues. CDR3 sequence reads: CASSESGGKGNQPQHF. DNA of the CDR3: TGTGCCAGCAGTGAATCTGGGGGCAAAGGCAATCAGCCCCAGCATTTT.

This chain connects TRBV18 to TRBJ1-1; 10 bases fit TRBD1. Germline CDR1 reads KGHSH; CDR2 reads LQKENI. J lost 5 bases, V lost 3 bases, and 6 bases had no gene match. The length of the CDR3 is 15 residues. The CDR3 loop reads CASSPATGGETEAFF. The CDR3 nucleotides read TGTGCCAGCTCACCCGCGACAGGGGGCGAGACTGAAGCTTTCTTT.

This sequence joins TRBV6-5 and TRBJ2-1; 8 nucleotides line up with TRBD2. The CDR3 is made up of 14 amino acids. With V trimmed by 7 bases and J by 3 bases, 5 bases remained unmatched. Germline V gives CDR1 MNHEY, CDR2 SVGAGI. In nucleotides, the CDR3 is TGTGCCAGCAACCCGGGACTAGGCTACAATGAGCAGTTCTTC. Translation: CASNPGLGYNEQFF.

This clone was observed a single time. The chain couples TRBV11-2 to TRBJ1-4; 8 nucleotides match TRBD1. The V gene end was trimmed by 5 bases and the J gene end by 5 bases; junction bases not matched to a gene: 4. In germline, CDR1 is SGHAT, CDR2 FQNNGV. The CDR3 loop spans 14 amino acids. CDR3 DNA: TGTGCCAGCAGCATACAGGGGGGGAATGAAAAACTGTTTTTT. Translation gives CASSIQGGNEKLFF. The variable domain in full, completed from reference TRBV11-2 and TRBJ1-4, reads EAGVAQSPRYKIIEKRQSVAFWCNPISGHATLYWYQQILGQGPKLLIQFQNNGVVDDSQLPKDRFSAERLKGVDSTLKIQPAKLEDSAVYLCASSIQGGNEKLFFGSGTQLSVL.

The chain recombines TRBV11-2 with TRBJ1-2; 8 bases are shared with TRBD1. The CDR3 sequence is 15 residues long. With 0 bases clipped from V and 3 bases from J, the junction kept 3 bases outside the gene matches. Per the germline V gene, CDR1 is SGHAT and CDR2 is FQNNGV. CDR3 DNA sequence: TGTGCCAGCAGCTTAGAGGGGGACAGGTACTATGGCTACACCTTC. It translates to CASSLEGDRYYGYTF.

The CDR3 DNA is TGTGCCAGCAGTTTAGACGGAGTAGCGGGAGAGACCCAGTACTTC. It is translated as CASSLDGVAGETQYF. The gene calls are TRBV2 and TRBJ2-5; 7 nucleotides match TRBD2. With V trimmed by 5 bases and J by 4 bases, 10 bases remained unmatched. This CDR3 region has 15 residues. CDR1 is SNHLY and CDR2 is FYNNEI in the germline V gene.

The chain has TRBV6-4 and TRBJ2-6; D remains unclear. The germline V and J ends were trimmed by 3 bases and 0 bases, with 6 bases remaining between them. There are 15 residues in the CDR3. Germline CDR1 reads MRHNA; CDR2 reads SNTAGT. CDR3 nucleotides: TGTGCCAGCAGTGAACAGTCCTCTGGGGCCAACGTCCTGACTTTC. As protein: CASSEQSSGANVLTF.

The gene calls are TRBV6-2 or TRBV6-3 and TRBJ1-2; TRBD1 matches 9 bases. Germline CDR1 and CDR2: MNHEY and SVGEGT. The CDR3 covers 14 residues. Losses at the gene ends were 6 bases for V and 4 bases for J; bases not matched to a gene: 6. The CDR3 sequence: CASSGQGYAYGYTF. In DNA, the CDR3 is TGTGCCAGCAGCGGACAGGGGTACGCCTATGGCTACACCTTC.

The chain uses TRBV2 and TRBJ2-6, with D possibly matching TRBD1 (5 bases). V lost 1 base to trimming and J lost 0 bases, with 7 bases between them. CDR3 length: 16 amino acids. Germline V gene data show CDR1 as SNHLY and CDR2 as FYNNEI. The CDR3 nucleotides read TGTGCCAGCAGTGAAGGACAGCACTCTGGGGCCAACGTCCTGACTTTC. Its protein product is CASSEGQHSGANVLTF.

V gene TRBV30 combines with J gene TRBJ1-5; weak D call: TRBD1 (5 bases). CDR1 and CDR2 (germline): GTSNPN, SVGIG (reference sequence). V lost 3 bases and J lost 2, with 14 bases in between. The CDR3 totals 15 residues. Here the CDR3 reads CAWRGTSDGNQPQHF. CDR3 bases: TGTGCCTGGAGGGGGACGTCGGATGGCAATCAGCCCCAGCATTTT.

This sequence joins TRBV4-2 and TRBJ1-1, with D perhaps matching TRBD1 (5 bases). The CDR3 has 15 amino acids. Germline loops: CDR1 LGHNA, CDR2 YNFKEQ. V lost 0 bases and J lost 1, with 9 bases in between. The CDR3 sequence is CASSQDWGGNTEAFF. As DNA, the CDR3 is TGTGCCAGCAGCCAAGATTGGGGGGGGAACACTGAAGCTTTCTTT.

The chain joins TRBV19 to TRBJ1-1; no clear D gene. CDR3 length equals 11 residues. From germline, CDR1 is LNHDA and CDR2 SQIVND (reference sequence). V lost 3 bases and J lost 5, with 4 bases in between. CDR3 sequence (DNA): TGTGCCAGTAGTATGTTTACTGAAGCTTTCTTT. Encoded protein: CASSMFTEAFF.

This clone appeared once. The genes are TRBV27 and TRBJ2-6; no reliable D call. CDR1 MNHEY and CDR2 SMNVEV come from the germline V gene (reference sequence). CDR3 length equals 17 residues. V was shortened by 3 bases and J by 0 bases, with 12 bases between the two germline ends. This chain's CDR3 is CASSFRPASSGANVLTF. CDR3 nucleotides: TGTGCCAGCAGTTTCCGGCCAGCCTCCTCTGGGGCCAACGTCCTGACTTTC. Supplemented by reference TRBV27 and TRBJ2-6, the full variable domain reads EAQVTQNPRYLITVTGKKLTVTCSQNMNHEYMSWYRQDPGLGLRQIYYSMNVEVTDKGDVPEGYKVSRKEKRNFPLILESPSPNQTSLYFCASSFRPASSGANVLTFGAGSRLTVL.

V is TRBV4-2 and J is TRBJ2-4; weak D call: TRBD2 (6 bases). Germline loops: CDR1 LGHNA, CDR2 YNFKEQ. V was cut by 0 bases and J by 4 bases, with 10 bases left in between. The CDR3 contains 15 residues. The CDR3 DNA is TGTGCCAGCAGCCAAGAAGGCGGGATAAAAAACATTCAGTACTTC. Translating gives CASSQEGGIKNIQYF.

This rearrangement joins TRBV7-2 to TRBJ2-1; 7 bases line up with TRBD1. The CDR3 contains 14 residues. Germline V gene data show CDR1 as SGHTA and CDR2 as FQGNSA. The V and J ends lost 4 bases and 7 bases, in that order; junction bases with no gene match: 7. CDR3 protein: CASSSQTGRNEQFF. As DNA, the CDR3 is TGTGCCAGCAGCTCCCAGACAGGGCGGAATGAGCAGTTCTTC.

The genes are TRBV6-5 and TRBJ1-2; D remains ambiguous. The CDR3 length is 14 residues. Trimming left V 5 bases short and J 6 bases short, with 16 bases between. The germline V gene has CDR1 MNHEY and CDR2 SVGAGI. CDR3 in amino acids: CASSPRRGFDGYTF. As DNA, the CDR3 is TGTGCCAGCAGTCCCCGGCGGGGTTTCGATGGCTACACCTTC.

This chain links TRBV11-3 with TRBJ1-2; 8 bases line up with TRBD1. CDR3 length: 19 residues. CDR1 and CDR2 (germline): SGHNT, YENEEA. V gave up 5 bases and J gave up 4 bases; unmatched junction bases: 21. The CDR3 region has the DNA TGTGCCAGCAGCCCCGGGACAGGAAAGCCCCGCTTAACCAGCTATGGCTACACCTTC. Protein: CASSPGTGKPRLTSYGYTF.

This chain's CDR3 is CASSLSPQGRGTEAFF. The CDR3 nucleotides are TGCGCCAGCAGCTTGTCCCCACAGGGAAGGGGGACTGAAGCTTTCTTT. The rearrangement uses TRBV5-1 and TRBJ1-1; maybe TRBD1 (6 bases). CDR1 is SGHRS, CDR2 YFSETQ, per germline. The CDR3 runs to 16 residues. Trimming stripped 1 base from V and 5 bases from J, with 18 bases between.

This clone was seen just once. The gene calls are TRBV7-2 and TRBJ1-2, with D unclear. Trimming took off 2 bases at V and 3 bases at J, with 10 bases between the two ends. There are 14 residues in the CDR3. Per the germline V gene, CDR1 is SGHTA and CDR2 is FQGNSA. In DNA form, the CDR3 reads TGTGCCAGCAGCTTATCCCCTAATGACTATGGCTACACCTTC. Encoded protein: CASSLSPNDYGYTF.

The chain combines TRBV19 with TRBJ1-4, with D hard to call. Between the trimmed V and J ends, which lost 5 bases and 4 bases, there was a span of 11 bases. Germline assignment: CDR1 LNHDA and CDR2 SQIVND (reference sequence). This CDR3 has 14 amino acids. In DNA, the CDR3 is TGTGCCAGTAGTTCCGACCGGGATAATGAAAAACTGTTTTTT. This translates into CASSSDRDNEKLFF.

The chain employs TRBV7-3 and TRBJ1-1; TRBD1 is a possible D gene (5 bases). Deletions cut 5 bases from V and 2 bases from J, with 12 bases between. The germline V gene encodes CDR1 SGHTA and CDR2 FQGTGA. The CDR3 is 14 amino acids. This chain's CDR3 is CASSTIGGNTEAFF. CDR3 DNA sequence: TGTGCCAGCAGCACCATTGGGGGAAACACTGAAGCTTTCTTT.

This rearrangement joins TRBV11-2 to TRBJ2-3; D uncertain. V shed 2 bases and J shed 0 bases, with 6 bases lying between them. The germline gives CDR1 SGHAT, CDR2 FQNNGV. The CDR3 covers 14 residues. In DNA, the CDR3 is TGTGCCAGCAGCTTAAGGCAGAGCACAGATACGCAGTATTTT. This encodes CASSLRQSTDTQYF.

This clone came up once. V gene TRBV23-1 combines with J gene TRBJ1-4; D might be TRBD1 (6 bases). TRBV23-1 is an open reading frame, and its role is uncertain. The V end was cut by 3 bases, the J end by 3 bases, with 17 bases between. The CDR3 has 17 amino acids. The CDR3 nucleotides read TGCGCCAGCAGTCACATGCCCCGCGGGGGCTCTAATGAAAAACTGTTTTTT. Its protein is CASSHMPRGGSNEKLFF.

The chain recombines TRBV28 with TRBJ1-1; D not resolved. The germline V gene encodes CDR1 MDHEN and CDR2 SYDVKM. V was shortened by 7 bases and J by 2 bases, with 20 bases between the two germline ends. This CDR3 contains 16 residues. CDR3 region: CASTPLGVQTNTEAFF. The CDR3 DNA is TGTGCCAGCACTCCCTTAGGCGTACAGACTAACACTGAAGCTTTCTTT.

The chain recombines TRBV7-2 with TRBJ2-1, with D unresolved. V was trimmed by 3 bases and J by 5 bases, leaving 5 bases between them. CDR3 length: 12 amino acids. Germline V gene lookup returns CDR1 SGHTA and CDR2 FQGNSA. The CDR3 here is CASSFRDNEQFF. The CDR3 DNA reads TGTGCCAGCAGCTTTAGGGACAATGAGCAGTTCTTC.

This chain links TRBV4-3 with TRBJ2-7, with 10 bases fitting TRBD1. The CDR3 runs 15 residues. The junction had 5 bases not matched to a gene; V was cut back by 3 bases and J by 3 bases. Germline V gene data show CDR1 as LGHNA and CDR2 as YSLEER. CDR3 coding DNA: TGCGCCAGCAGCCAGGGCCGGGACAGGGGCTACGAGCAGTACTTC. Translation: CASSQGRDRGYEQYF.

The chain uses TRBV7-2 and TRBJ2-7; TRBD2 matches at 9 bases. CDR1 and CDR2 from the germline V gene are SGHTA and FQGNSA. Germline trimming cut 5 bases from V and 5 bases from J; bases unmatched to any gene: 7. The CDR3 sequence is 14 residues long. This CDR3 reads CASSLTSGDNEQYF. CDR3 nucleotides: TGTGCCAGCAGCCTGACTAGCGGAGATAACGAGCAGTACTTC.

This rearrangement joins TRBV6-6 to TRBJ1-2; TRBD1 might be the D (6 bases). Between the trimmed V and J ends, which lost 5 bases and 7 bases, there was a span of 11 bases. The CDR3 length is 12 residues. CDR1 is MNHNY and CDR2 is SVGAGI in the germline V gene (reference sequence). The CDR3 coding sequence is TGTGCCAGCAGTCCTTACAGGGTTGGCTACACCTTC. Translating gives CASSPYRVGYTF.

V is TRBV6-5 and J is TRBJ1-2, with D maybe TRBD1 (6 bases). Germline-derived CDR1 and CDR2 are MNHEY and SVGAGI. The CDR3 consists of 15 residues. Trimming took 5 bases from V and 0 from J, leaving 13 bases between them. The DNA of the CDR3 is TGTGCCAGCAGTACAAGACAGGTAGCTAACTATGGCTACACCTTC. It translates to CASSTRQVANYGYTF.

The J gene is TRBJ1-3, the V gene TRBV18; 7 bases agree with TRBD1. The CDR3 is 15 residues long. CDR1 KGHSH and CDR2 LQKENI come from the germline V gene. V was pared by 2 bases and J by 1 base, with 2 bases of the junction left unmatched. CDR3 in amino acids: CASSPSQGSGNTIYF. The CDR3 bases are TGTGCCAGCTCACCATCACAGGGGTCTGGAAACACCATATATTTT.

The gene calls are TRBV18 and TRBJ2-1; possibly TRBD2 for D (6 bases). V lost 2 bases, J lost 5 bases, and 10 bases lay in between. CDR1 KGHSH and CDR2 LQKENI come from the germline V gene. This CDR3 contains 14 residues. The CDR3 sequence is CASSPASVHNEQFF. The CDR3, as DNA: TGTGCCAGCTCACCAGCTAGCGTACACAATGAGCAGTTCTTC.